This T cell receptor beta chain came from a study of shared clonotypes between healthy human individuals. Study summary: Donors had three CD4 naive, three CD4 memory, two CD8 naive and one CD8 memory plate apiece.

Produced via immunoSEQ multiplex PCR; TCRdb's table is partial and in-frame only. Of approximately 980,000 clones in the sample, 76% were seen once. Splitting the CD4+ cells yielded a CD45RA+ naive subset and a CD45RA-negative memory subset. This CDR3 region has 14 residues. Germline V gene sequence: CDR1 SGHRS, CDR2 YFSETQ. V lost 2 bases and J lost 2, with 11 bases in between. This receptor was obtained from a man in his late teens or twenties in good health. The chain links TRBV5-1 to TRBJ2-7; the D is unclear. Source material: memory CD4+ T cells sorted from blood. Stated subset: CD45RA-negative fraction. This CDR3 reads CASSFNTQTYEQYF. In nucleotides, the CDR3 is TGCGCCAGCAGCTTTAACACCCAAACCTACGAGCAGTACTTC.